This TCR beta chain emerged from a study of CD8 T cells in Susac syndrome. Study at large: Patients with Susac syndrome were therapy-naive, taking corticosteroids, with some also receiving intravenous immunoglobulin, or taking intravenous immunoglobulin alone at the time their blood was drawn.

CD8+ and CD4+ T cells circulating in blood were sequenced for TCR beta. Definite or probable Susac syndrome was diagnosed using recently defined diagnostic criteria. TEMRA cells were FACS-enriched, with CD8+ and CD4+ T cells isolated negatively. RNA was extracted with the RNeasy kit, and a quantity of about 0.45 to 1 ug was reverse transcribed using random hexamers. From the immunoSEQ multiplex PCR reads, TCRdb called clonotypes with MiXCR, one entry per CDR3 protein. The sample includes around 170,000 distinct CDR3 sequences, about 96% of them seen just once. Germline CDR1 is LNHNV and CDR2 is YYDKDF (reference sequence). The CDR3 length is 14 residues. V was clipped by 4 bases and J by 0 bases, with 6 bases between them.

The TCR was taken from a human donor with Susac syndrome. Sequencing was carried out using CD4+ T cells from PBMCs. This chain uses TRBV15 with TRBJ2-2; D unclear. This chain's CDR3 is CATSIPTNTGELFF. The DNA for the CDR3 is TGTGCCACCAGCATTCCAACGAACACCGGGGAGCTGTTTTTT.